One and the same sample provided the 14 T cell receptor beta chains below, sequenced in a study of identical twins. TCRdb used MiXCR to reprocess the 5' RACE reads, holding one entry per CDR3 protein. The data show 1.5 million to 2 million distinct CDR3 sequences, more than 30% seen once. Sequenced input: cord blood. The receptors originated from a newborn girl in good health.

Notes on this clonotype: At one end the junction does not follow the germline gene, possibly because of a read error. The V and J genes are TRBV11-2 and TRBJ1-1; 8 positions agree with TRBD1. The germline CDR1 and CDR2 sequences are SGHAT and FQNNGV. The CDR3 has 16 residues. The CDR3 DNA reads as TGTGCCAGCAGCTTATACGGACAGGGCGGGGACACTGGAGCTTTCTTT. It is translated as CASSLYGQGGDTGAFF. The full variable domain, rest sourced from reference TRBV11-2 and TRBJ1-1, is EAGVAQSPRYKIIEKRQSVAFWCNPISGHATLYWYQQILGQGPKLLIQFQNNGVVDDSQLPKDRFSAERLKGVDSTLKIQPAKLEDSAVYLCASSLYGQGGDTGAFFGQGTRLTVV.

The rearrangement links TRBV20-1 to TRBJ1-6; 9 bases line up with TRBD1. With 1 base clipped from V and 9 bases from J, the junction kept 10 bases outside the gene matches. The germline CDR1 and CDR2 sequences are DFQATT and SNEGSKA (reference sequence). This CDR3 is 16 amino acids long. The CDR3 reads CSARGGRDRVASPLHF. The CDR3 DNA follows: TGCAGTGCTAGAGGTGGACGGGACAGGGTAGCTTCACCCCTCCACTTT.

This clonotype was picked up a small number of times. The chain carries TRBV3-1 and TRBJ2-3, with TRBD2 as a possible D gene (6 bases). This CDR3 contains 12 residues. Germline-derived CDR1 and CDR2 are LGHDT and YNNKEL (reference sequence). Deletions cut 4 bases from V and 10 bases from J, with 12 bases between. The CDR3 is CASSPGDGAQYF. CDR3 coding DNA: TGTGCCAGCAGCCCGGGGGACGGCGCGCAGTATTTT.

As regards this clonotype: A read error may explain this, as a much larger clone is one base away. This rearrangement joins TRBV11-2 to TRBJ2-3; possibly TRBD1 or TRBD2 for D (5 bases each). CDR3 size: 16 residues. The germline CDR1 and CDR2 sequences are SGHAT and FQNNGV. Between the trimmed V and J ends, which lost 0 bases and 10 bases, there was a span of 20 bases. CDR3 residues: CASSLDNPRGWDAQYF. The CDR3 bases are TGTGCCAGCAGCTTAGATAATCCGAGGGGATGGGATGCGCAGTATTTT.

The V gene is TRBV20-1, the J gene TRBJ2-3; D possibly uses TRBD1 or TRBD2 (5 bases each). Germline CDR1 DFQATT, CDR2 SNEGSKA (reference sequence). V was clipped by 3 bases and J by 5 bases, with 15 bases between them. The CDR3 is 14 amino acids. CDR3 residues: CSASGTNRGDTQYF. The DNA for the CDR3 is TGCAGTGCTAGTGGGACCAACCGCGGAGATACGCAGTATTTT.

This clonotype was observed many times. The J gene is TRBJ2-1, the V gene TRBV10-1, with 8 positions matching TRBD2. The trim removed 6 bases at V and 7 bases at J, leaving 8 bases unmatched. From germline, CDR1 is WNHNN and CDR2 SYGVQD (reference sequence). This CDR3 has 14 amino acids. As DNA, the CDR3 is TGCGCCAGCAGCGAGGGACTAGTAGGAAATGAGCAGTTCTTC. Translated: CASSEGLVGNEQFF.

This clonotype was seen more than once but under ten times. The chain joins TRBV2 to TRBJ1-2; D might be TRBD1 (6 bases). Trimming shortened V by 4 bases and J by 4 bases, and 16 bases separated the two germline ends. The CDR3 has 15 amino acids. The germline V gene has CDR1 SNHLY and CDR2 FYNNEI. The CDR3 sequence is CASSALLEQGYGYTF. The DNA for the CDR3 is TGTGCCAGCAGTGCTTTGCTTGAACAGGGCTATGGCTACACCTTC.

The rearrangement uses TRBV20-1 and TRBJ2-7; D may be TRBD1 (6 bases). The CDR3 has 15 residues. V shed 5 bases and J shed 2 bases, with 19 bases lying between them. The V gene's germline CDR1 is DFQATT and CDR2 SNEGSKA (reference sequence). CDR3 DNA sequence: TGCAGTGCTCCCTCTCGGGCAGGGGAAGCCTACGAGCAGTACTTC. It is translated as CSAPSRAGEAYEQYF.

This clonotype has a handful of counts. V and J are TRBV29-1 and TRBJ2-7; D possibly uses TRBD1 or TRBD2 (5 bases each). Germline CDR1 and CDR2: SQVTM and ANQGSEA. The CDR3 length is 13 residues. Between the trimmed V and J ends, which lost 4 bases and 7 bases, there was a span of 17 bases. DNA for the CDR3: TGCAGCGTTGGGAAGGGGACGCTACGGGAGCAGTACTTC. Translating gives CSVGKGTLREQYF.

This clonotype was seen repeatedly, ten times or more. CDR3 protein: CASSLSRVVGETQYF. The CDR3 DNA reads as TGTGCCAGCAGTTTATCGAGGGTGGTTGGAGAGACCCAGTACTTC. The V gene is TRBV27, the J gene TRBJ2-5, with D tentatively TRBD2 (5 bases). The CDR3 covers 15 residues. The V end was cut by 0 bases, the J end by 4 bases, with 12 bases between. Germline CDR1 reads MNHEY; CDR2 reads SMNVEV (reference sequence).

This clonotype was picked up a small number of times. This sequence joins TRBV12-3 or TRBV12-4 and TRBJ1-4; D gene uncertain. V was trimmed by 2 bases and J by 12 bases, leaving 7 bases between them. This CDR3 is 11 amino acids long. CDR3 nucleotide sequence: TGTGCCAGCAGTTTAAACCGTCAACTGTTTTTT. Translating it yields CASSLNRQLFF.

V and J are TRBV7-2 and TRBJ2-7; D may match TRBD1 or TRBD2 (5 bases each). V was trimmed by 1 base and J by 1 base, leaving 11 bases between them. Per the germline V gene, CDR1 is SGHTA and CDR2 is FQGNSA. This CDR3 has 15 residues. CDR3 sequence (DNA): TGTGCCAGCAGCTTAGGACGGGGACCTTCCTACGAGCAGTACTTC. Translation: CASSLGRGPSYEQYF.

This clonotype was seen ten or more times. The V call is TRBV10-3, the J call TRBJ1-2; 7 bases agree with TRBD1. The CDR3 sequence is 18 residues long. V lost 2 bases to trimming and J lost 7 bases; unmatched junction nucleotides: 19. The germline gives CDR1 ENHRY, CDR2 SYGVKD. The CDR3 coding sequence is TGTGCCATCAGTGAGAACTACGGGCAGGGGGACGGCGGTCGTGGCTACACCTTC. Its protein is CAISENYGQGDGGRGYTF.

This clonotype has ten or more counts. The chain combines TRBV24-1 with TRBJ2-1; the D call may be TRBD1 or TRBD2 (6 bases each). Trimming cost V 7 bases and J 5 bases, with 11 bases left between them. Germline V gene sequence: CDR1 KGHDR, CDR2 SFDVKD. This CDR3 comprises 13 residues. CDR3 protein: CATSVGGNNEQFF. DNA for the CDR3: TGTGCCACCAGCGTGGGGGGCAACAATGAGCAGTTCTTC.